A single sample gave rise to the 17 T cell receptor beta chains below, sequenced in a study of shared clonotypes between healthy human individuals (dated by TCRdb to the early 2020s). Libraries were constructed by the immunoSEQ multiplex PCR assay. This is the immuneACCESS table as TCRdb keeps it, with only in-frame sequences that have V and J called. A part of the clones is gone; compared with another copy, unresolved V genes explain less than half, and the rest is unexplained. The sample table lists over a million clones, about 80% of them with a count of one. More than 0.5% of the sample is held by the ten biggest clonotypes. Sequencing input: memory CD4+ T cells from PBMCs. Reading the label with the study, this specimen's cell subset or site is: CD45RA-negative fraction. The receptors come from a man younger than 35 in good health. Some clones in this sample may be carry-over from other donors' samples.

Turning to this clone: A read error is possible here, since a much larger clone lies one base away. This sample also contains other DNA sequences that code for the same CDR3. V is TRBV2 and J is TRBJ1-5; D not certain. The CDR3 runs 12 residues. V lost 3 bases and J lost 3, with 3 bases in between. The germline V gene encodes CDR1 SNHLY and CDR2 FYNNEI. The CDR3 bases are TGTGCCAGCAGTGAGGACAATCAGCCCCAGCATTTT. This gives the protein CASSEDNQPQHF.

The V and J genes are TRBV4-3 and TRBJ2-1; D remains unclear. Trimming cost V 5 bases and J 0 bases, with 11 bases left between them. Germline-derived CDR1 and CDR2 are LGHNA and YSLEER. This CDR3 spans 15 amino acids. CDR3 in amino acids: CASSVSRGSYNEQFF. In nucleotides, the CDR3 is TGCGCCAGCAGCGTTTCTAGAGGCTCCTACAATGAGCAGTTCTTC.

The V call is TRBV4-2, the J call TRBJ1-5; D unclear. This CDR3 region has 14 residues. CDR1 and CDR2 from the germline V gene are LGHNA and YNFKEQ. V was trimmed by 1 base and J by 6 bases, leaving 10 bases between them. CDR3 nucleotide sequence: TGTGCCAGCAGCCAAGTTATCCACCTTCAGCCCCAGCATTTT. This encodes CASSQVIHLQPQHF.

This clone has more than one count but fewer than ten. V and J are TRBV4-2 and TRBJ2-7; D remains ambiguous. The CDR3 spans 15 residues. Germline CDR1 LGHNA, CDR2 YNFKEQ. The germline V and J ends were trimmed by 4 bases and 0 bases, with 13 bases remaining between them. CDR3 region: CASSPTGGSSYEQYF. In DNA form, the CDR3 reads TGTGCCAGCAGCCCCACCGGCGGCAGCTCCTACGAGCAGTACTTC.

The sample holds one count of this clone. V and J are TRBV9 and TRBJ1-2; weak D call: TRBD1 (5 bases). Germline V gene lookup returns CDR1 SGDLS and CDR2 YYNGEE. V was clipped by 4 bases and J by 3 bases, with 13 bases between them. The CDR3 is 14 amino acids. CDR3 protein: CASSPRGDDYGYTF. The CDR3 bases are TGTGCCAGCAGCCCCCGAGGGGATGACTATGGCTACACCTTC.

The chain has TRBV6-1 and TRBJ2-7; 7 bases agree with TRBD1. The length of the CDR3 is 13 residues. V shed 6 bases, J shed 7 bases, and the junction held 9 bases outside the gene matches. The germline V gene has CDR1 MNHNS and CDR2 SASEGT. The CDR3 protein is CASSRQEQGEQYF. CDR3 nucleotide sequence: TGTGCCAGCAGCCGACAGGAACAGGGGGAGCAGTACTTC.

The genes are TRBV2 and TRBJ1-2; weak D call: TRBD1 (6 bases). CDR3 length: 15 amino acids. CDR1 and CDR2 (germline): SNHLY, FYNNEI. V was cut by 3 bases and J by 4 bases, with 15 bases left in between. CDR3 DNA sequence: TGTGCCAGCAGTGAGAATACAGGGTCTAGCTATGGCTACACCTTC. It encodes CASSENTGSSYGYTF.

The chain recombines TRBV5-8 with TRBJ1-1; D uncertain. The length of the CDR3 is 14 residues. The germline CDR1 and CDR2 sequences are SGHTS and YDEGEE. V was pared by 0 bases and J by 1 base, with 7 bases between. The CDR3 DNA reads as TGTGCCAGCAGCTTGGGGCGTGAGAACACTGAAGCTTTCTTT. Residues: CASSLGRENTEAFF.

This clone was observed once. The J gene is TRBJ2-5, the V gene TRBV11-1; D is perhaps TRBD1 (6 bases). Per germline, CDR1 SGHAT and CDR2 FQDESV (reference sequence). The CDR3 extends over 14 amino acids. The V gene lost 3 bases and the J gene lost 7 bases, with 15 bases spanning the gap. The CDR3 nucleotides are TGTGCCAGCAGCTTTCAGGGGCAGGCCTGGACCCAGTACTTC. Protein product: CASSFQGQAWTQYF.

J is TRBJ2-5 and V is TRBV7-3, with a tentative D call TRBD2 (5 bases). V gave up 5 bases and J gave up 1 base, with 14 bases separating them. The CDR3 is 15 residues long. Per germline, CDR1 SGHTA and CDR2 FQGTGA. The CDR3 sequence is CASSPAPGFQETQYF. CDR3 bases: TGTGCCAGCAGCCCTGCACCGGGGTTCCAAGAGACCCAGTACTTC.

The chain is built from TRBV7-8 and TRBJ2-7; D is uncertain. CDR1 and CDR2 from the germline V gene are SGHVS and FQNEAQ. The ends were cut back, 3 bases at V and 2 bases at J, with 5 bases in the middle. This CDR3 is built from 12 residues. Written as DNA, the CDR3 is TGTGCCAGCAGCTTGGGTGCCTACGAGCAGTACTTC. Encoded protein: CASSLGAYEQYF. The whole variable domain, filled in from reference TRBV7-8 and TRBJ2-7, reads GAGVSQSPRYKVAKRGQDVALRCDPISGHVSLFWYQQALGQGPEFLTYFQNEAQLDKSGLPSDRFFAERPEGSVSTLKIQRTQQEDSAVYLCASSLGAYEQYFGPGTRLTVT.

The V and J genes are TRBV25-1 and TRBJ2-7, with 7 bases lining up with TRBD1. V was pared by 5 bases and J by 1 base, with 14 bases of the junction left unmatched. The germline V gene has CDR1 MGHDK and CDR2 SYGVNS. The CDR3 runs to 17 residues. CDR3 sequence reads: CASSPLPPGGGSYEQYF. The CDR3, as DNA: TGTGCCAGCAGTCCATTACCGCCAGGGGGTGGATCCTACGAGCAGTACTTC.

The gene calls are TRBV11-1 and TRBJ2-7; D gene uncertain. This CDR3 has 13 amino acids. V lost 2 bases and J lost 2, with 7 bases in between. In germline, CDR1 is SGHAT, CDR2 FQDESV (reference sequence). CDR3: CASSLFPAYEQYF. Here the CDR3 DNA reads TGTGCCAGCAGCTTATTTCCAGCCTACGAGCAGTACTTC. The whole variable domain, remainder taken from reference TRBV11-1 and TRBJ2-7, is EAEVAQSPRYKITEKSQAVAFWCDPISGHATLYWYRQILGQGPELLVQFQDESVVDDSQLPKDRFSAERLKGVDSTLKIQPAELGDSAMYLCASSLFPAYEQYFGPGTRLTVT.

The count of this clone is one. The V and J genes are TRBV19 and TRBJ2-7; TRBD1 agrees at 9 bases. This CDR3 is built from 14 residues. Trimming removed 3 bases from V and 1 base from J; junction bases left unmatched: 1. Germline values: CDR1 LNHDA, CDR2 SQIVND (reference sequence). This CDR3 reads CASSIGTGSYEQYF. CDR3 nucleotide sequence: TGTGCCAGTAGTATCGGGACAGGGTCCTACGAGCAGTACTTC. Full variable domain (remainder filled in from reference TRBV19 and TRBJ2-7): DGGITQSPKYLFRKEGQNVTLSCEQNLNHDAMYWYRQDPGQGLRLIYYSQIVNDFQKGDIAEGYSVSREKKESFPLTVTSAQKNPTAFYLCASSIGTGSYEQYFGPGTRLTVT.

This chain links TRBV2 with TRBJ2-1, with 7 bases matching TRBD2. The CDR3 totals 14 residues. After removal of 4 bases from V and 5 bases from J, the junction contained 5 bases not matched to a gene. Germline-derived CDR1 and CDR2 are SNHLY and FYNNEI. CDR3 nucleotides: TGTGCCAGCAGTGCCTCTAGCGGCCACAATGAGCAGTTCTTC. Its protein is CASSASSGHNEQFF.

The chain uses TRBV5-1 and TRBJ2-7; a weak D match, TRBD2 (5 bases). This CDR3 is built from 14 residues. Trimming stripped 4 bases from V and 0 bases from J, with 11 bases between. Looked up from germline, CDR1 is SGHRS and CDR2 is YFSETQ. The CDR3 loop is CASSRPGDSYEQYF. Here the CDR3 DNA reads TGCGCCAGCAGCCGGCCCGGGGACTCCTACGAGCAGTACTTC.

The chain couples TRBV30 to TRBJ1-6, with D tentatively TRBD1 (6 bases). Germline values: CDR1 GTSNPN, CDR2 SVGIG (reference sequence). The CDR3 extends over 14 amino acids. Trimming cost V 1 base and J 7 bases, with 11 bases left between them. The DNA for the CDR3 is TGTGCCTGGAGTGCACAGGGAAGGAATTCACCCCTCCACTTT. This sequence encodes CAWSAQGRNSPLHF. Using reference TRBV30 and TRBJ1-6 for the parts outside the CDR3, the full variable domain is SQTIHQWPATLVQPVGSPLSLECTVEGTSNPNLYWYRQAAGRGLQLLFYSVGIGQISSEVPQNLSASRPQDRQFILSSKKLLLSDSGFYLCAWSAQGRNSPLHFGNGTRLTVT.